These 27 T cell receptor beta chains originate from one sample sequenced in a study of memory CD8 T cells in hepatitis C reinfection. This table comes from immunoSEQ multiplex PCR, and its TCRdb copy is limited to in-frame clones, with some not included. The sample contains under 50,000 clones, approximately 90% of which appear only once. Indicated time point: peak reinfection, 3 to 8 weeks after reinfection detection. No in vitro expansion preceded TCR sequencing of the sorted cells. The material sequenced was naive CD8+ T cells sorted from blood. These receptors all stem from a man aged 18 to 29 with hepatitis C virus infection.

The rearrangement links TRBV10-3 to TRBJ2-1; 11 nucleotides match TRBD2. This CDR3 has 15 amino acids. Unmatched junction bases numbered 4, after V lost 6 bases and J lost 3 bases. Germline CDR1 reads ENHRY; CDR2 reads SYGVKD. CDR3: CAIRGTSGYYNEQFF. The CDR3 bases are TGTGCCATCAGGGGGACTAGCGGCTACTACAATGAGCAGTTCTTC.

The V gene is TRBV7-8, the J gene TRBJ2-4, with 10 bases lining up with TRBD2. The germline CDR1 and CDR2 sequences are SGHVS and FQNEAQ. This CDR3 region has 15 residues. With V trimmed by 5 bases and J by 8 bases, 9 bases remained unmatched. CDR3 sequence: CASSPLAGGGDIQYF. CDR3 DNA sequence: TGTGCCAGCAGCCCCTTAGCGGGAGGAGGGGACATTCAGTACTTC.

Written as DNA, the CDR3 is TGTGCCGCTGGGGGGACCTCCTACAATGAGCAGTTCTTC. Its protein is CAAGGTSYNEQFF. V is TRBV19 and J is TRBJ2-1, with a weak D call TRBD2 (6 bases). The CDR3 is 13 amino acids. Germline V CDR1 and CDR2: LNHDA, SQIVND (reference sequence). Deletions cut 11 bases from V and 0 bases from J, with 11 bases between. Full variable domain (rest looked up from reference TRBV19 and TRBJ2-1): DGGITQSPKYLFRKEGQNVTLSCEQNLNHDAMYWYRQDPGQGLRLIYYSQIVNDFQKGDIAEGYSVSREKKESFPLTVTSAQKNPTAFYLCAAGGTSYNEQFFGPGTRLTVL.

The chain joins TRBV2 to TRBJ2-2; the D gene is possibly TRBD1 (6 bases). The CDR3 has 13 residues. Germline CDR1 is SNHLY and CDR2 is FYNNEI. V was clipped by 6 bases and J by 5 bases, with 10 bases between them. Here the CDR3 reads CASRVQGTGELFF. For the CDR3, the DNA is TGTGCCAGCAGGGTACAGGGAACCGGGGAGCTGTTTTTT. The complete variable domain, with remaining parts taken from reference TRBV2 and TRBJ2-2, reads EPEVTQTPSHQVTQMGQEVILRCVPISNHLYFYWYRQILGQKVEFLVSFYNNEISEKSEIFDDQFSVERPDGSNFTLKIRSTKLEDSAMYFCASRVQGTGELFFGEGSRLTVL.

This chain connects TRBV5-4 to TRBJ2-2; 10 bases are shared with TRBD1. Germline CDR1 SGHNT, CDR2 YYREEE (reference sequence). The CDR3 runs to 16 residues. The V gene end was trimmed by 4 bases and the J gene end by 6 bases; junction bases not matched to a gene: 9. The CDR3 region is CASSADGTGDAGELFF. CDR3 DNA sequence: TGTGCCAGCAGCGCGGACGGGACAGGGGATGCCGGGGAGCTGTTTTTT.

V usage is TRBV11-2 and J usage is TRBJ1-6; no clear D gene. Trimming shortened V by 5 bases and J by 7 bases, and 9 bases separated the two germline ends. Germline values: CDR1 SGHAT, CDR2 FQNNGV. The CDR3 spans 13 residues. This CDR3 is CASSRGLNSPLHF. The CDR3 nucleotides are TGTGCCAGCAGCCGAGGGCTAAATTCACCCCTCCACTTT.

The CDR3 loop reads CASRVGQGWAELFF. DNA of the CDR3: TGTGCCAGCAGGGTGGGACAGGGATGGGCGGAGCTGTTTTTT. The chain carries TRBV2 and TRBJ2-2; 9 nucleotides agree with TRBD1. The CDR3 covers 14 residues. The ends lost 6 bases at V and 10 bases at J; junction bases unmatched: 9. CDR1 is SNHLY and CDR2 is FYNNEI in the germline V gene.

The gene calls are TRBV19 and TRBJ2-3; 15 bases are a match to TRBD2. Per germline, CDR1 LNHDA and CDR2 SQIVND (reference sequence). V was clipped by 4 bases and J by 0 bases; unmatched bases: 5. The CDR3 is made up of 18 amino acids. CDR3 sequence: CASSNGLAGGPSTDTQYF. The CDR3 DNA follows: TGTGCCAGTAGTAACGGACTAGCGGGGGGGCCGAGCACAGATACGCAGTATTTT.

The genes are TRBV27 and TRBJ1-5, with TRBD1 as a possible D gene (5 bases). Germline CDR1 MNHEY, CDR2 SMNVEV (reference sequence). The CDR3 is made up of 16 amino acids. V lost 5 bases to trimming and J lost 5 bases, with 19 bases between them. The CDR3, as DNA: TGTGCCAGCAGTCCGATCAGAGACAGAGGCGATCAGCCCCAGCATTTT. This gives the protein CASSPIRDRGDQPQHF.

As to this clone: One end of the junction is discordant with germline, which a read error may explain. The V gene is TRBV5-5, the J gene TRBJ2-5; D might be TRBD2 (7 bases). The CDR3 length is 15 residues. Germline V gene data show CDR1 as SGHKS and CDR2 as YYEKEE (reference sequence). The CDR3 DNA is TGTACCAGCAGCTTGTGGTCAGGGGAGGGGGAGACCCAGTACTTC. Translation gives CTSSLWSGEGETQYF.

Points on this clone: The junction does not match germline at one end; this may be a read error. J is TRBJ2-2 and V is TRBV11-2, with D possibly being TRBD2 (6 bases). The CDR3 loop spans 14 amino acids. CDR1 SGHAT and CDR2 FQNNGV come from the germline V gene. The CDR3 spells CASSIDGGPGELFF. The CDR3 DNA reads TGTGCCAGCAGCATAGACGGGGGTCCCGGGGAGCTGTTTTTT.

J is TRBJ2-2 and V is TRBV10-1; 10 bases match TRBD2. J was trimmed by 0 bases and V by 0 bases; bases with no gene match: 4. Germline V gives CDR1 WNHNN, CDR2 SYGVQD (reference sequence). The CDR3 is made up of 18 amino acids. In DNA, the CDR3 is TGCGCCAGCAGTGAGTCAAGGACTAGCGGTCCGAACACCGGGGAGCTGTTTTTT. Encoded protein: CASSESRTSGPNTGELFF.

In the case of this clone: Since the CDR3 does not end with the conserved phenylalanine or tryptophan, this likely comes from a read error. The J gene is TRBJ1-2, the V gene TRBV7-2; perhaps TRBD1 as D (6 bases). CDR3 length: 19 amino acids. The V gene's germline CDR1 is SGHTA and CDR2 FQGNSA. The V end lost 4 bases, the J end lost 5 bases, and 29 bases lay between the germline ends. The CDR3 loop is CASSSYASRGSTHIYGYTL. The CDR3 region has the DNA TGTGCCAGCAGCTCTTACGCAAGCAGGGGATCAACTCATATTTATGGCTACACCCTC.

This rearrangement joins TRBV19 to TRBJ2-2; 8 nucleotides match TRBD1. This CDR3 is 14 amino acids long. In germline, CDR1 is LNHDA, CDR2 SQIVND (reference sequence). The V and J ends lost 6 bases and 4 bases, in that order; junction bases with no gene match: 4. The CDR3 coding sequence is TGTGCCAGTAGCGGGACAGGCCCCACCGGGGAGCTGTTTTTT. Its translation: CASSGTGPTGELFF.

The V gene is TRBV9, the J gene TRBJ2-5; TRBD2 agrees at 7 bases. The last part of the DNA fits TRBJ2-7 better; the J call may be wrong. The CDR3 extends over 15 amino acids. CDR1 SGDLS and CDR2 YYNGEE come from the germline V gene. This CDR3 is CASSVAGTGGYEQYF. The CDR3 DNA reads as TGTGCCAGCAGCGTAGCAGGGACGGGAGGATACGAGCAGTACTTC.

The genes are TRBV19 and TRBJ2-3; 11 nucleotides align to TRBD2. Trimming at V came to 7 bases and at J to 8 bases, leaving 11 bases not matched to a gene. This CDR3 has 15 residues. Germline V lookup: CDR1 LNHDA, CDR2 SQIVND (reference sequence). The CDR3 reads CASTPVLAGGGTQYF. The DNA for the CDR3 is TGTGCCAGTACCCCCGTCCTAGCGGGAGGAGGTACGCAGTATTTT. Combining the CDR3 with reference TRBV19 and TRBJ2-3 gives the whole variable domain DGGITQSPKYLFRKEGQNVTLSCEQNLNHDAMYWYRQDPGQGLRLIYYSQIVNDFQKGDIAEGYSVSREKKESFPLTVTSAQKNPTAFYLCASTPVLAGGGTQYFGPGTRLTVL.

The chain is built from TRBV6-9 and TRBJ1-2, with a weak D call TRBD1 (5 bases). Trimming stripped 2 bases from V and 6 bases from J, with 16 bases between. Germline CDR1 and CDR2: MNHGY and SVAAGI. This CDR3 region has 15 residues. The CDR3 here is CASSYNPWGVDGYTF. CDR3 DNA: TGTGCCAGCAGTTATAATCCGTGGGGGGTCGATGGCTACACCTTC.

The rearrangement uses TRBV11-2 and TRBJ2-2; 10 bases fit TRBD1. V lost 4 bases, J lost 6 bases, and 14 bases stayed unmatched. This CDR3 is built from 18 residues. CDR1 SGHAT and CDR2 FQNNGV come from the germline V gene. CDR3 in amino acids: CASSWRDRGYQRAGELFF. The CDR3 bases are TGTGCCAGCAGCTGGCGGGACAGGGGTTACCAAAGGGCCGGGGAGCTGTTTTTT.

CDR3 region: CASSSNRVPRNEQFF. The CDR3 DNA sequence: TGTGCCAGCAGCTCTAACAGGGTTCCACGCAATGAGCAGTTCTTC. The V call is TRBV11-3, the J call TRBJ2-1, with D perhaps TRBD1 (6 bases). The CDR3 loop spans 15 amino acids. The V end was cut by 4 bases, the J end by 6 bases, with 16 bases between. Germline CDR1 is SGHNT and CDR2 is YENEEA.

This clone was seen once. This chain uses TRBV29-1 with TRBJ1-1; no firm D call. The germline V and J ends were trimmed by 4 bases and 1 base, with 7 bases remaining between them. The CDR3 consists of 12 residues. Germline V gene sequence: CDR1 SQVTM, CDR2 ANQGSEA. The CDR3 reads CSVVGGNTEAFF. The CDR3 coding sequence is TGCAGCGTTGTGGGAGGGAACACTGAAGCTTTCTTT.

This chain links TRBV9 with TRBJ1-4, with D maybe TRBD1 (5 bases). CDR1 is SGDLS, CDR2 YYNGEE, per germline. The CDR3 runs to 15 residues. Trimming took 2 bases from V and 6 from J, leaving 14 bases between them. The CDR3 loop is CASSVFGGGDEKLFF. In DNA form, the CDR3 reads TGTGCCAGCAGCGTTTTCGGGGGTGGTGATGAAAAACTGTTTTTT.

The chain couples TRBV30 to TRBJ1-2; D not certain. Germline V gene data show CDR1 as GTSNPN and CDR2 as SVGIG (reference sequence). The CDR3 contains 13 residues. Trimming shortened V by 0 bases and J by 1 base, and 6 bases separated the two germline ends. The CDR3 loop is CAWSVYINYGYTF. CDR3 DNA: TGTGCCTGGAGTGTATACATTAACTATGGCTACACCTTC.

The chain combines TRBV19 with TRBJ2-6; TRBD1 matches at 7 bases. Germline lookup yields CDR1 LNHDA and CDR2 SQIVND (reference sequence). The CDR3 totals 19 residues. V lost 6 bases, J lost 0 bases, and 14 bases stayed unmatched. The CDR3 sequence is CASRGEFGTDGSGANVLTF. The CDR3 DNA reads as TGTGCCAGTAGGGGCGAATTCGGGACAGACGGCTCTGGGGCCAACGTCCTGACTTTC.

This clone came up once. The J gene is TRBJ2-7, the V gene TRBV7-2; D is possibly TRBD2 (5 bases). Trimming left V 5 bases short and J 3 bases short, with 14 bases between. CDR1 and CDR2 from the germline V gene are SGHTA and FQGNSA. The CDR3 has 14 residues. The CDR3 DNA is TGTGCCAGCAGCCCGGCCACCGGGGACTACGAGCAGTACTTC. Translated: CASSPATGDYEQYF.

This sequence joins TRBV6-5 and TRBJ1-1; D may be TRBD1 (5 bases). Germline V gene sequence: CDR1 MNHEY, CDR2 SVGAGI. The CDR3 loop spans 14 amino acids. V was shortened by 6 bases and J by 1 base, with 12 bases between the two germline ends. The CDR3 nucleotides read TGTGCCAGCAGAGATATAAGGGGGAACACTGAAGCTTTCTTT. Translating it yields CASRDIRGNTEAFF.

The chain couples TRBV6-1 to TRBJ2-1; no reliable D call. CDR3 length: 15 amino acids. Trimming pared 7 bases from V and 0 bases from J, leaving 13 bases between. Per germline, CDR1 MNHNS and CDR2 SASEGT. The CDR3 DNA follows: TGTGCCAGCAATCGCTACTCTTTCTCCTACAATGAGCAGTTCTTC. It yields the protein CASNRYSFSYNEQFF.

CDR3 protein: CASSLVGSGSLYEQYF. In DNA, the CDR3 is TGTGCCAGCAGCTTAGTAGGCAGCGGGAGTCTGTACGAGCAGTACTTC. J is TRBJ2-7 and V is TRBV7-9; TRBD2 matches at 8 bases. Germline values: CDR1 SEHNR, CDR2 FQNEAQ (reference sequence). This CDR3 spans 16 amino acids. V shed 1 base and J 4 bases; nucleotides not matched to a gene: 9.